Shown below are 14 T cell receptor beta chains from a single sample sequenced in a study of blood T cell repertoires in COVID-19. The data were produced by immunoSEQ multiplex PCR, yet TCRdb's version contains in-frame clones alone and is incomplete. The profile covers about 290,000 clones, with roughly nine tenths appearing a single time and around 10% taken by the ten largest. The sequencing sample was made of peripheral blood. The source is a woman aged 25 to 45 with COVID-19, enrolled during active disease.

The chain joins TRBV3-1 (or the pseudogene TRBV3-2) to TRBJ2-1; 11 bases fit TRBD2. CDR1 and CDR2 (germline): LGHDT, YNNKEL (reference sequence). The CDR3 length is 16 residues. Trimming cost V 6 bases and J 5 bases; bases outside gene matches: 9. DNA of the CDR3: TGTGCCAGCAGGAAAACAACTAGCGGGGGCCACAATGAGCAGTTCTTC. It encodes CASRKTTSGGHNEQFF.

This chain joins TRBV10-3 and TRBJ1-3; 7 positions match TRBD1. V dropped 7 bases and J dropped 1; count of bases not matched to a gene: 4. The germline V gene encodes CDR1 ENHRY and CDR2 SYGVKD. This CDR3 comprises 14 residues. The CDR3 bases are TGTGCCATCACTCCGACAGGGTCTGGAAACACCATATATTTT. This gives the protein CAITPTGSGNTIYF.

This clone has a single count. The gene calls are TRBV30 and TRBJ1-2; the D is unclear. V was cut by 3 bases and J by 0 bases, with 8 bases left in between. The CDR3 has 13 amino acids. Germline-derived CDR1 and CDR2 are GTSNPN and SVGIG (reference sequence). This CDR3 reads CAWRTPANYGYTF. DNA for the CDR3: TGTGCCTGGAGAACACCTGCTAACTATGGCTACACCTTC.

The V and J genes are TRBV19 and TRBJ2-2, with 11 bases that match TRBD2. CDR1 and CDR2 (germline): LNHDA, SQIVND (reference sequence). V lost 6 bases, J lost 1 base, and 4 bases stayed unmatched. The CDR3 is 16 amino acids. CDR3 sequence reads: CASSLAGGWNTGELFF. As DNA, the CDR3 is TGTGCCAGTAGCCTAGCGGGGGGCTGGAACACCGGGGAGCTGTTTTTT.

This chain connects TRBV6-5 to TRBJ1-2, with TRBD1 identical over 7 bases. The V segment lost 3 bases and the J segment 3 bases; nucleotides outside the gene matches: 7. This CDR3 contains 15 residues. Germline V gives CDR1 MNHEY, CDR2 SVGAGI. The CDR3 nucleotides are TGTGCCAGCAGTTATGAGGTCAGGGGGGACTATGGCTACACCTTC. Protein product: CASSYEVRGDYGYTF.

The chain links TRBV28 to TRBJ1-1, with D hard to call. V lost 10 bases and J lost 0, with 15 bases in between. CDR3 size: 14 residues. Germline CDR1 is MDHEN and CDR2 is SYDVKM. The CDR3: CATLERVMNTEAFF. CDR3 nucleotide sequence: TGTGCCACCCTGGAGAGAGTCATGAACACTGAAGCTTTCTTT.

This clone came up once. This chain uses TRBV5-1 with TRBJ1-2; D is uncertain. The CDR3 is 14 amino acids. Trimming stripped 5 bases from V and 6 bases from J, with 17 bases between. Germline values: CDR1 SGHRS, CDR2 YFSETQ. CDR3 sequence (DNA): TGCGCCAGCAGTTATATGGGAGGACTTGATGGCTACACCTTC. Its protein product is CASSYMGGLDGYTF.

This CDR3 reads CSASRGVWAGTDTQYF. The CDR3 region has the DNA TGCAGTGCTAGTCGGGGGGTGTGGGCGGGCACAGATACGCAGTATTTT. V usage is TRBV20-1 and J usage is TRBJ2-3, with 7 nucleotides matching TRBD2. V shed 3 bases, J shed 1 base, and the junction held 10 bases outside the gene matches. The CDR3 runs 16 residues. CDR1 is DFQATT, CDR2 SNEGSKA, per germline (reference sequence).

This chain uses TRBV4-1 with TRBJ1-2; D is possibly TRBD1 (5 bases). There are 12 residues in the CDR3. Germline assignment: CDR1 MGHRA and CDR2 YSYEKL. V lost 1 base and J 8 bases, leaving 8 bases between the germline ends. The CDR3 reads CASSQAGGGYTF. The CDR3 DNA sequence: TGCGCCAGCAGCCAAGCGGGGGGAGGCTACACCTTC.

The chain links TRBV24-1 to TRBJ2-7, with 7 bases lining up with TRBD1. Germline CDR1 reads KGHDR; CDR2 reads SFDVKD. V shed 7 bases and J 3 bases; nucleotides not matched to a gene: 8. The CDR3 totals 14 residues. CDR3 sequence reads: CATRVRGLVYEQYF. The CDR3 coding sequence is TGTGCCACCAGGGTCAGGGGGTTGGTCTACGAGCAGTACTTC.

In its sample, this clone was seen once. This chain joins TRBV2 and TRBJ1-1, with D maybe TRBD1 (5 bases). V gave up 5 bases and J gave up 5 bases, with 12 bases separating them. The germline V gene has CDR1 SNHLY and CDR2 FYNNEI. This CDR3 region has 13 residues. The CDR3: CASSWGGETEAFF. The CDR3 DNA sequence: TGTGCCAGCAGTTGGGGGGGGGAGACTGAAGCTTTCTTT.

The rearrangement links TRBV11-2 to TRBJ1-2, with 8 bases identical to TRBD1. The germline CDR1 and CDR2 sequences are SGHAT and FQNNGV. The CDR3 covers 14 residues. V was pared by 7 bases and J by 4 bases, with 8 bases of the junction left unmatched. CDR3 DNA sequence: TGTGCCAGCACCAAGACAGGGGAGGTCTATGGCTACACCTTC. Translation: CASTKTGEVYGYTF.

This chain connects TRBV5-5 to TRBJ1-2; D perhaps matches TRBD1 (6 bases). Germline loops: CDR1 SGHKS, CDR2 YYEKEE (reference sequence). V was trimmed by 0 bases and J by 6 bases, leaving 9 bases between them. The CDR3 has 13 amino acids. CDR3 DNA sequence: TGTGCCAGCAGCTTGGACAGGGTGAATGGCTACACCTTC. It specifies CASSLDRVNGYTF. Combining the CDR3 with reference TRBV5-5 and TRBJ1-2 gives the whole variable domain DAGVTQSPTHLIKTRGQQVTLRCSPISGHKSVSWYQQVLGQGPQFIFQYYEKEERGRGNFPDRFSARQFPNYSSELNVNALLLGDSALYLCASSLDRVNGYTFGSGTRLTVV.

The CDR3 sequence is CASSPWRGNTGELFF. The CDR3 nucleotides read TGCGCCAGCAGCCCCTGGCGGGGCAACACCGGGGAGCTGTTTTTT. This sequence joins TRBV5-1 and TRBJ2-2; D perhaps matches TRBD2 (6 bases). The CDR3 loop spans 15 amino acids. CDR1 and CDR2 (germline): SGHRS, YFSETQ. The V end lost 4 bases, the J end lost 2 bases, and 12 bases lay between the germline ends.